This T cell receptor beta chain was captured in a study of circulating CD8 cells and anti-PD-1 response in melanoma (dated by TCRdb to the early 2020s). Regarding the study in general: Nivolumab was administered to patients intravenously at 3 mg/kg every 2 weeks. Of the approximately 13 patients in the melanoma cohort, anti-PD-1 was received as first-line therapy by seven patients, and prior targeted therapy or immunotherapy had been received by six patients. Patients with complete or partial responses were classified as responders, and patients with stable or progressive disease (RECIST v1.1) were classified as non-responders. The TCR repertoire analysis was performed on roughly eleven melanoma patients, comprising 7 non-responders and 4 responders. PD-1 on on-treatment samples was detected using a biotinylated anti-human IgG4 antibody. General findings and caveats noted by the study authors: Because tumor material was not accessible, tumor reactivity was instead assessed by peptide assays on expanded sorted subsets. Diversity was greatest in the DNEG repertoire, PD-1 and DPOS had similar and higher clonality, and TIGIT repertoires had the lowest diversity. The published TCR repertoire comparisons relied only on baseline and M1 samples from a small cohort that had few responders. Repertoires were largely private between subsets, with under 8% of TRB clonotypes shared at M1; sharing was highest between DPOS and TIGIT. Because material was limited, most experiments were generally run without replicates. The authors pointed out that the cohort included both treatment-naive and previously treated patients, and that this mix could influence the results.

The instrument given in TCRdb is NextSeq 500. TCR libraries were prepared from about 16 ng of total RNA with the QIAseq Immune Repertoire RNA Library Kit, Human TCR Panel. TCR libraries were sequenced on an Illumina NextSeq with a Mid Output V2 kit, using asymmetric 261x41 paired-end reads. Each TCR library was diluted to 4 nM, pooled, denatured and loaded at approximately 1 pM. On the study's bioinformatics: TCR FASTQ files were processed in the QIAGEN GeneGlobe Data Analysis Center, and downstream analysis was performed in R 3.5.2. Clonality was computed as one minus Shannon entropy normalized by the log of the number of unique productive sequences. For each subset, Fisher exact tests at 5% FDR were used to find TRA or TRB clonotypes whose abundance differed between baseline and M1. Clonotypes with differential abundance were put into four groups: emerging, expanding, contracting or non-expanding/contracting. Morisita's overlap index was used to measure how much repertoires overlapped between patients. TCRdb redid the processing of the public reads, applying fastp at Q25 and MiXCR, and retained in-frame beta chains. One record per CDR3 amino acid sequence lists the most common genes and DNA. TCRdb, not the authors, supplied the V and J calls. The sample contains 1,000 or so distinct CDR3 sequences, roughly 12% of them found a single time. The ten largest make up 53% of the sample.

V drops 5 bases and J drops 1 base, leaving 14 bases in between. Reading from cysteine to phenylalanine, the CDR3 counts 15 amino acids. The read is trimmed to its CDR3 DNA, 45 bases read in frame from base 1. The germline V gene (reference sequence) provides CDR1 MNHEY and CDR2 SMNVEV. A BD FACSAria II cell sorter was used to sort four subsets, defined by PD-1 and/or TIGIT, from live CD3+CD8+TCRalphabeta+ cells. To characterize relevance to anti-PD-1 therapy response, circulating CD8 T cells were sorted into four subsets based on PD-1 and TIGIT expression. Both TCR alpha and TCR beta chains were sequenced from each sorted CD8 T-cell subset. Peripheral blood was drawn before the first anti-PD-1 injection and after two and four injections. Ficoll gradient centrifugation was used to isolate PBMCs right away. Until use, PBMCs were kept cryopreserved in liquid nitrogen in RPMI containing approximately 20% FCS and roughly 9.4% DMSO. After thawing, PBMCs were stained with a viability dye and with antibodies against CD3, CD8alpha, TCRalphabeta, PD-1 and TIGIT. The RNeasy Kit was used to extract total RNA, and all samples came in with a RIN above 7.

By how much of the sample it makes up, this clonotype is medium-sized (0.01 to 0.1%). Its antigen remains undetermined. No base quality information exists; no much larger clone differs at one position. The sequence joins TRBV27 to TRBJ2-5; a tentative D match to TRBD2 spans 5 bases. The material sequenced was CD8+ T cells from PBMCs, taken at baseline or after one month of anti-PD-1 therapy (not recorded which). This TCR came from a human donor with melanoma. The CDR3 region has the sequence CASSAGLALQETQYF. The nucleotide sequence is given as TGTGCCAGCAGTGCCGGACTGGCCCTCCAAGAGACCCAGTACTTC.